The 30 T cell receptor beta chains in this list originate from one sample, sequenced in a study of shared clonotypes between healthy human individuals. It was CD45RO-negative cells, positively selected for CCR7, that made up naive CD8 cells, with terminally differentiated effector memory CD45RA+ cells excluded. Generated by immunoSEQ multiplex PCR, the TCRdb table keeps only in-frame clones and is missing some. The sample holds about 2 million clones, about 94% seen once. The material sequenced was naive CD8+ T cells sorted from blood. These TCRs come from a man aged 18 to 35 in good health.

For the CDR3, the DNA is TGTGCCAGCAGTCCACACCCGGGACAGGAGAGCTCCTACGAGCAGTACTTC. Translating gives CASSPHPGQESSYEQYF. The chain is built from TRBV27 and TRBJ2-7; 8 bases map to TRBD1. The CDR3 consists of 17 residues. CDR1 and CDR2 from the germline V gene are MNHEY and SMNVEV (reference sequence). With 5 bases clipped from V and 0 bases from J, the junction kept 12 bases outside the gene matches.

This clone has a single count. The chain carries TRBV4-1 and TRBJ2-7, with 8 bases identical to TRBD2. Germline assignment: CDR1 MGHRA and CDR2 YSYEKL. Unmatched junction bases numbered 8, after V lost 1 base and J lost 0 bases. The CDR3 runs 17 residues. CDR3 sequence reads: CASSQAGGDPSSYEQYF. CDR3 nucleotides: TGCGCCAGCAGCCAAGCGGGGGGGGATCCAAGCTCCTACGAGCAGTACTTC.

This rearrangement joins TRBV11-2 to TRBJ2-3, with D unclear. The V gene's germline CDR1 is SGHAT and CDR2 FQNNGV. This CDR3 has 14 amino acids. The V gene lost 3 bases and the J gene lost 3 bases, with 10 bases spanning the gap. CDR3 coding DNA: TGTGCCAGCAGCTTTTCCGTCGGGACAGATACGCAGTATTTT. It codes for CASSFSVGTDTQYF. Filled out from reference TRBV11-2 and TRBJ2-3, the complete variable domain reads EAGVAQSPRYKIIEKRQSVAFWCNPISGHATLYWYQQILGQGPKLLIQFQNNGVVDDSQLPKDRFSAERLKGVDSTLKIQPAKLEDSAVYLCASSFSVGTDTQYFGPGTRLTVL.

The rearrangement uses TRBV12-5 and TRBJ2-7; 8 bases are a match to TRBD2. The CDR3 totals 16 residues. With V trimmed by 1 base and J by 0 bases, 5 bases remained unmatched. The germline CDR1 and CDR2 sequences are LGHNT and FRNRAP. In nucleotides, the CDR3 is TGTGCTAGTGGTTTGGCCAGCGGGAGCCCCTCCTACGAGCAGTACTTC. This gives the protein CASGLASGSPSYEQYF.

The V call is TRBV6-5, the J call TRBJ2-2; D possibly uses TRBD1 or TRBD2 (6 bases each). Germline CDR1 is MNHEY and CDR2 is SVGAGI. This CDR3 has 15 amino acids. Deletions cut 6 bases from V and 7 bases from J, with 18 bases between. The CDR3 coding sequence is TGTGCCAGCAGACCCACCGGGGGCTTGAGCGGGGAGCTGTTTTTT. It encodes CASRPTGGLSGELFF.

The chain combines TRBV27 with TRBJ2-3; D is tentatively TRBD1 or TRBD2 (5 bases each). Germline assignment: CDR1 MNHEY and CDR2 SMNVEV (reference sequence). The CDR3 contains 15 residues. Trimming cost V 6 bases and J 2 bases, with 15 bases left between them. The CDR3 reads CASSYFGAPTDTQYF. The DNA of the CDR3 is TGTGCCAGCAGCTATTTCGGGGCCCCCACAGATACGCAGTATTTT.

The chain recombines TRBV6-6 with TRBJ1-2; D gene uncertain. Germline V gene data show CDR1 as MNHNY and CDR2 as SVGAGI (reference sequence). Trimming pared 0 bases from V and 8 bases from J, leaving 10 bases between. This CDR3 region has 13 residues. This chain's CDR3 is CASSYSESAGYTF. DNA for the CDR3: TGTGCCAGCAGTTACTCGGAATCGGCCGGCTACACCTTC.

For this clone: Other DNA sequences in the same sample also yield this CDR3. This sequence joins TRBV28 and TRBJ1-1; D remains ambiguous. Germline lookup yields CDR1 MDHEN and CDR2 SYDVKM. V lost 4 bases and J lost 5, with 5 bases in between. The CDR3 is made up of 11 amino acids. In DNA, the CDR3 is TGTGCCAGCAGTTCGGGGACTGAAGCTTTCTTT. Amino acid sequence: CASSSGTEAFF.

This chain links TRBV7-2 with TRBJ1-3; no definite D call. This CDR3 is 15 amino acids long. V lost 5 bases and J lost 2, with 13 bases in between. Germline V gene data show CDR1 as SGHTA and CDR2 as FQGNSA. Here the CDR3 reads CASSLGPWAGNTIYF. The CDR3 coding sequence is TGTGCCAGCAGCCTTGGACCGTGGGCTGGAAACACCATATATTTT.

This clone was seen a few times. The chain combines TRBV19 with TRBJ2-1; possible D gene TRBD2, 5 bases. This CDR3 spans 13 amino acids. V lost 5 bases, J lost 3 bases, and 8 bases lay in between. Germline loops: CDR1 LNHDA, CDR2 SQIVND (reference sequence). DNA of the CDR3: TGTGCCAGTAGTCCCGGGATCTACAATGAGCAGTTCTTC. It specifies CASSPGIYNEQFF.

The chain employs TRBV19 and TRBJ2-1, with 10 positions matching TRBD2. The junction had 2 bases not matched to a gene; V was cut back by 6 bases and J by 6 bases. Germline CDR1 reads LNHDA; CDR2 reads SQIVND (reference sequence). This CDR3 contains 13 residues. CDR3 DNA: TGTGCCAGTAGACTAGCGGGAAGCAATGAGCAGTTCTTC. It translates to CASRLAGSNEQFF.

The V gene is TRBV9, the J gene TRBJ2-7; 10 bases agree with TRBD2. CDR3 length equals 14 residues. The trim removed 4 bases at V and 3 bases at J, leaving 4 bases unmatched. Germline values: CDR1 SGDLS, CDR2 YYNGEE. CDR3 in amino acids: CASSSSGSLYEQYF. The CDR3 bases are TGTGCCAGCAGCTCTAGCGGGAGTCTCTACGAGCAGTACTTC.

This rearrangement joins TRBV29-1 to TRBJ2-3, with 11 bases lining up with TRBD2. This CDR3 comprises 15 residues. The V gene's germline CDR1 is SQVTM and CDR2 ANQGSEA. V gave up 7 bases and J gave up 2 bases; unmatched junction bases: 8. CDR3 sequence reads: CSARGTSGFTDTQYF. CDR3 nucleotide sequence: TGCAGCGCACGTGGGACTAGCGGCTTCACAGATACGCAGTATTTT.

This chain uses TRBV2 with TRBJ1-1; the match to TRBD1 covers 9 bases. The CDR3 spans 13 residues. The junction had 3 bases not matched to a gene; V was cut back by 7 bases and J by 3 bases. CDR1 and CDR2 (germline): SNHLY, FYNNEI. The CDR3, as DNA: TGTGCCAGCATGGACAGGGGAGACACTGAAGCTTTCTTT. The encoded protein is CASMDRGDTEAFF.

This clone came up once. The V call is TRBV7-9, the J call TRBJ1-4; D might be TRBD1 (6 bases). Looked up from germline, CDR1 is SEHNR and CDR2 is FQNEAQ (reference sequence). The CDR3 is 13 residues long. V was shortened by 5 bases and J by 7 bases, with 11 bases between the two germline ends. The CDR3 bases are TGTGCCAGCAGCACAGGGATTGGTGAAAAACTGTTTTTT. It specifies CASSTGIGEKLFF.

The rearrangement uses TRBV28 and TRBJ2-5; D uncertain. TRBJ2-7 explains the end of the DNA better; the J call may be wrong. The CDR3 length is 14 residues. CDR1 and CDR2 from the germline V gene are MDHEN and SYDVKM. CDR3 region: CASSLLIEAHEQYF. DNA of the CDR3: TGTGCCAGCAGTTTGTTGATAGAAGCCCACGAGCAGTACTTC.

The J gene is TRBJ1-5, the V gene TRBV6-5; unclear D gene. Trimming stripped 2 bases from V and 2 bases from J, with 7 bases between. The CDR3 runs 14 residues. Germline-derived CDR1 and CDR2 are MNHEY and SVGAGI. CDR3 DNA sequence: TGTGCCAGCAGTTACCAAGAGGGCAATCAGCCCCAGCATTTT. Protein: CASSYQEGNQPQHF.

V usage is TRBV5-1 and J usage is TRBJ1-3, with D maybe TRBD1 (6 bases). V lost 4 bases, J lost 4 bases, and 18 bases lay in between. This CDR3 is built from 16 residues. Germline-derived CDR1 and CDR2 are SGHRS and YFSETQ. For the CDR3, the DNA is TGCGCCAGCAGCGGGGGCCAGGGAACCTTCGGAAACACCATATATTTT. Translated: CASSGGQGTFGNTIYF.

The rearrangement links TRBV27 to TRBJ2-7; 8 bases align to TRBD1. V lost 7 bases and J lost 4; bases outside the gene matches: 12. This CDR3 has 15 residues. Germline V lookup: CDR1 MNHEY, CDR2 SMNVEV (reference sequence). The CDR3 spells CASTQSAGGYYEQYF. CDR3 DNA: TGTGCCAGCACCCAGTCGGCAGGGGGCTATTACGAGCAGTACTTC.

This sequence joins TRBV9 and TRBJ2-7; D ambiguous. The V gene's germline CDR1 is SGDLS and CDR2 YYNGEE. The CDR3 consists of 9 residues. The V end was cut by 6 bases, the J end by 5 bases, with 3 bases between. The CDR3 reads CASTHEQYF. The CDR3 DNA reads TGTGCCAGCACCCACGAGCAGTACTTC. Variable domain in full (rest from reference TRBV9 and TRBJ2-7): DSGVTQTPKHLITATGQRVTLRCSPRSGDLSVYWYQQSLDQGLQFLIQYYNGEERAKGNILERFSAQQFPDLHSELNLSSLELGDSALYFCASTHEQYFGPGTRLTVT.

The V and J genes are TRBV9 and TRBJ2-3; TRBD1 is a possible D gene (6 bases). The V gene's germline CDR1 is SGDLS and CDR2 YYNGEE. V was shortened by 3 bases and J by 2 bases, with 19 bases between the two germline ends. This CDR3 contains 17 residues. The CDR3, as DNA: TGTGCCAGCAGCGCCGAACATGAGGGGGTCCTCACAGATACGCAGTATTTT. Protein product: CASSAEHEGVLTDTQYF.

The chain uses TRBV27 and TRBJ2-1; 12 bases line up with TRBD2. This CDR3 spans 14 amino acids. After removal of 5 bases from V and 8 bases from J, the junction contained 4 bases not matched to a gene. Per the germline V gene, CDR1 is MNHEY and CDR2 is SMNVEV (reference sequence). CDR3 bases: TGTGCCAGCAGTCCGGGACTAGCGGGTTATGAGCAGTTCTTC. Translated, it gives CASSPGLAGYEQFF.

The rearrangement joins TRBV4-1 to TRBJ2-2, with D unclear. The CDR3 spans 14 residues. Germline V gives CDR1 MGHRA, CDR2 YSYEKL. Between the trimmed V and J ends, which lost 1 base and 7 bases, there was a span of 10 bases. The CDR3 region is CASSQVNTGGELFF. The CDR3 DNA follows: TGCGCCAGCAGCCAAGTTAATACGGGCGGGGAGCTGTTTTTT.

The chain combines TRBV6-5 with TRBJ1-1; D gene ambiguous. V was cut by 2 bases and J by 2 bases, with 6 bases left in between. The CDR3 covers 13 residues. Germline CDR1 and CDR2: MNHEY and SVGAGI. CDR3 sequence (DNA): TGTGCCAGCAGTTACAAAGAAAACACTGAAGCTTTCTTT. Translating gives CASSYKENTEAFF.

The chain couples TRBV13 to TRBJ2-1; TRBD2 matches 12 bases. The CDR3 extends over 15 amino acids. V trimming: 5 bases; J trimming: 5 bases; junction bases outside the gene matches: 4. Germline CDR1 and CDR2: PRHDT and FYEKMQ (reference sequence). CDR3 residues: CASSLAGGLDNEQFF. CDR3 DNA: TGTGCCAGCAGCCTAGCGGGGGGGCTTGACAATGAGCAGTTCTTC. The complete variable domain, with remaining parts taken from reference TRBV13 and TRBJ2-1, reads AAGVIQSPRHLIKEKRETATLKCYPIPRHDTVYWYQQGPGQDPQFLISFYEKMQSDKGSIPDRFSAQQFSDYHSELNMSSLELGDSALYFCASSLAGGLDNEQFFGPGTRLTVL.

The V and J genes are TRBV27 and TRBJ2-2; maybe TRBD1 (7 bases). The CDR3 runs 15 residues. Germline assignment: CDR1 MNHEY and CDR2 SMNVEV (reference sequence). V lost 6 bases and J 1 base, leaving 12 bases between the germline ends. The CDR3 sequence: CASSWRGQNTGELFF. In DNA, the CDR3 is TGTGCCAGCAGCTGGAGGGGGCAGAACACCGGGGAGCTGTTTTTT.

This clone was seen only once. The J gene is TRBJ2-3, the V gene TRBV7-2; D gene unclear. The CDR3 is 17 amino acids. Trimming removed 1 base from V and 2 bases from J, with 16 bases in between. Germline values: CDR1 SGHTA, CDR2 FQGNSA. CDR3 nucleotide sequence: TGTGCCAGCAGCTTAGTTGTGACTCTTCCTCTCACAGATACGCAGTATTTT. Encoded protein: CASSLVVTLPLTDTQYF.

The rearrangement joins TRBV4-1 to TRBJ1-2, with D perhaps matching TRBD1 (5 bases). The CDR3 runs to 14 residues. Germline-derived CDR1 and CDR2 are MGHRA and YSYEKL. V was shortened by 4 bases and J by 2 bases, with 11 bases between the two germline ends. The DNA for the CDR3 is TGCGCCAGCAGCCCTGCAGGGAGAAACTATGGCTACACCTTC. This codes for CASSPAGRNYGYTF.

The count of this clone is one. Distinct nucleotide sequences in the sample also encode this CDR3. The chain employs TRBV5-4 and TRBJ2-7, with TRBD2 as a possible D gene (5 bases). The germline V and J ends were trimmed by 0 bases and 6 bases, with 10 bases remaining between them. This CDR3 has 13 amino acids. The germline V gene encodes CDR1 SGHNT and CDR2 YYREEE (reference sequence). CDR3 DNA: TGTGCCAGCAGCTTGGCCGGCGGGCTCGAGCAGTACTTC. It encodes CASSLAGGLEQYF.

The chain couples TRBV12-2 to TRBJ2-2; TRBD1, the table's D call, lacks a check against the DNA. TRBV12-2 is an annotated pseudogene. The CDR3 length is 16 residues. The CDR3 DNA is TGTGCAAGTCGCTTAGGCGCAGGGGAGAACACCGGGGAGCTGTTTTTT. This encodes CASRLGAGENTGELFF.